This T cell receptor (beta chain) was sequenced in a study of vaccination and CD4 T cells after COVID-19. Across the study: With about ten mild cases and one severe, convalescent patients were SARS-CoV-2 positive by nasal swab PCR.

As to this clonotype: Its antigen is currently unknown.

The Oncomine TCR Beta short-read assay was what sequenced the DNA obtained from cultured CD4+ T cells. One entry per CDR3 protein results from TCRdb running MiXCR on the PCR reads. The sample contains 17,000 or so distinct CDR3 sequences, 45% to 65% of which appear only once. Study outcomes and limitations: Convalescent patients had a median about 86% of reactive clones appearing only post-vaccination.

Treatment of the sample: roughly 11-day PBMC culture with coronavirus spike peptide pools or control peptides (ViraFEST assay). Each well held 2 million or so PBMCs in IL-2 (around 10 IU/ml) medium with roughly 9.2 ug/ml peptide pools. The V gene lost 3 bases and the J gene lost 5 bases, with 20 bases spanning the gap. CDR3 length equals 18 residues. From germline, CDR1 is LNHDA and CDR2 SQIVND (reference sequence). Sequencing used CD4+ T cells from blood, cultured in vitro. This chain links TRBV19 with TRBJ1-6, with a possible D match to TRBD1 (5 bases). This TCR came from a human donor who had recovered from COVID-19. The chain's CDR3 is CASSISRVREFHNSPLHF. The CDR3 coding sequence is TGTGCCAGTAGTATCAGCCGGGTCAGGGAATTTCATAATTCACCCCTCCACTTT.